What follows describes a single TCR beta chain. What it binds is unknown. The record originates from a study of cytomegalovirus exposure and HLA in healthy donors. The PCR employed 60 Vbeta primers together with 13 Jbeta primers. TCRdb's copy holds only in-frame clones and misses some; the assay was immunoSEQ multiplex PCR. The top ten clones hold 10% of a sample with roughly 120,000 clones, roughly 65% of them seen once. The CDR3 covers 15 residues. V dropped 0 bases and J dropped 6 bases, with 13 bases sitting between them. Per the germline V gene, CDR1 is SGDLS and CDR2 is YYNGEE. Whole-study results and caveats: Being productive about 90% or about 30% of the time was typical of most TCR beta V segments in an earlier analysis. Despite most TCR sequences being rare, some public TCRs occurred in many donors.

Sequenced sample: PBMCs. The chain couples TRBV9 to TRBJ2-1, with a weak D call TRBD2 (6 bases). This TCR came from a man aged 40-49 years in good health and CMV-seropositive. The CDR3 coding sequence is TGTGCCAGCAGCGTAGGGAGCGGGCCCTCCAATGAGCAGTTCTTC. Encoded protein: CASSVGSGPSNEQFF.